This T cell receptor (beta chain) derives from a study of CD4 T cells in relation to SARS-CoV-2 and coronaviruses. Study outcomes and limitations: In approximately 71% of donors, memory CD4+ clonotypes crossrecognized SARS-CoV-2 and at least one common cold coronavirus spike.

Trimming removed 3 bases at V and 1 base at J, with 6 bases between. The CDR3 is made up of 13 amino acids. Looked up from germline, CDR1 is SEHNR and CDR2 is FQNEAQ (reference sequence). About this clone itself: What it recognizes is unknown.

TCRdb keeps only in-frame clones here, not all; method: immunoSEQ multiplex PCR. The sample has about 40,000 clones, roughly 84% seen once. The gene calls are TRBV7-9 and TRBJ2-5, with TRBD1 as a possible D gene (6 bases). Material for sequencing was naive CD4+ T cells from PBMCs, cultured in vitro. The sample's subset: naive CD4+ T cells isolated by negative enrichment. The TCR originated in an adult with COVID-19. The CDR3 loop reads CASSLGAQETQYF. CDR3 nucleotide sequence: TGTGCCAGCAGCTTGGGGGCCCAAGAGACCCAGTACTTC. Using reference TRBV7-9 and TRBJ2-5 for the parts outside the CDR3, the full variable domain is DTGVSQNPRHKITKRGQNVTFRCDPISEHNRLYWYRQTLGQGPEFLTYFQNEAQLEKSRLLSDRFSAERPKGSFSTLEIQRTEQGDSAMYLCASSLGAQETQYFGPGTRLLVL.